This T cell receptor beta chain is from a study of regulatory T cells in long-lasting Graves disease. CDR3-region Arm-PCR and iRepertoire HTBI primers produced the TCR beta libraries. TCRdb reanalysed the multiplex PCR reads using MiXCR and keeps one entry per CDR3 protein. This table has a few hundred thousand distinct CDR3 sequences, around a fifth appearing once. Germline values: CDR1 GTSNPN, CDR2 SVGIG (reference sequence). The CDR3 is made up of 18 amino acids. V lost 0 bases, J lost 0 bases, and 18 bases lay in between. Regarding time point: persistent/refractory GD, antithyroid drugs over 5 years with positive TRAb. From PBMCs, RNA was extracted and then used to make the TCR library. About 8.8 milliliters of peripheral blood were drawn into EDTA tubes.

The receptor was isolated from a female donor with Graves disease. The J gene is TRBJ2-1, the V gene TRBV30; D may be TRBD2 (6 bases). The starting material was peripheral blood mononuclear cells (PBMCs), obtained when the disease was refractory, from a patient treated with antithyroid drugs. CDR3 loop: CAWSVWRGTTSSYNEQFF. DNA of the CDR3: TGTGCCTGGAGTGTATGGAGGGGTACTACCTCCTCCTACAATGAGCAGTTCTTC.